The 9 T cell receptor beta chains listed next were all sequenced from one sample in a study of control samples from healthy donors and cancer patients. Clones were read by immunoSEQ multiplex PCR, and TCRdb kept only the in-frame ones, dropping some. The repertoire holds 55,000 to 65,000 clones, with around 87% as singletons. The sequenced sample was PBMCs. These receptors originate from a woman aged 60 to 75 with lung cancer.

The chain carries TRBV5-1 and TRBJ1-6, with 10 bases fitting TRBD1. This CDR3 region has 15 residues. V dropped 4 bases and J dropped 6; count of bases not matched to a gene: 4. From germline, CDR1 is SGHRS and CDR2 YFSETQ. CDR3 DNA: TGCGCCAGCAGCCTGGACAGGGGGAGTAATTCACCCCTCCACTTT. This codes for CASSLDRGSNSPLHF.

CDR3 sequence: CASQAGVSHYNEQFF. The CDR3 DNA reads TGTGCCAGCCAGGCGGGAGTTTCCCACTACAATGAGCAGTTCTTC. The chain carries TRBV2 and TRBJ2-1; 7 nucleotides align to TRBD2. The CDR3 is 15 residues long. The V gene end was trimmed by 8 bases and the J gene end by 3 bases; junction bases not matched to a gene: 10. Germline values: CDR1 SNHLY, CDR2 FYNNEI.

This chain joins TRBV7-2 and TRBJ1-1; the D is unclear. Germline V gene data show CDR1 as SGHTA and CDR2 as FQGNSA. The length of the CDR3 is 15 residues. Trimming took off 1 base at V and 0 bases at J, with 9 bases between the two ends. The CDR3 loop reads CASSLDGDMNTEAFF. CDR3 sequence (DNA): TGTGCCAGCAGCTTAGATGGAGATATGAACACTGAAGCTTTCTTT.

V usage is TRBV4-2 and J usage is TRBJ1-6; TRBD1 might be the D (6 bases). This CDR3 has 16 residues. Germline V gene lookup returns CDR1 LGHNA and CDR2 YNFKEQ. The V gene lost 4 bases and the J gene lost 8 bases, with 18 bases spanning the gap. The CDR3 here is CASSPSGGEVDSPLHF. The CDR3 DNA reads TGTGCCAGCAGCCCGTCTGGGGGCGAGGTGGATTCACCCCTCCACTTT.

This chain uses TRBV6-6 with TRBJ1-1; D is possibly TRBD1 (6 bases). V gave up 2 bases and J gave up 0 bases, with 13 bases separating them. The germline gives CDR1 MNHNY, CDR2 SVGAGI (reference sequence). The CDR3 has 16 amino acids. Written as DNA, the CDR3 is TGTGCCAGCAGTTACCCTTACGGGGGCTTGAACACTGAAGCTTTCTTT. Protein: CASSYPYGGLNTEAFF.

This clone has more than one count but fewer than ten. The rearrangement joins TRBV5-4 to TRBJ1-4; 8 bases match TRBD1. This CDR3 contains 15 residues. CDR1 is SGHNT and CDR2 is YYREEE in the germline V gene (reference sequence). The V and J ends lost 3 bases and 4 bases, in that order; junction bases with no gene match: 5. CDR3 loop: CASSSGQGGNEKLFF. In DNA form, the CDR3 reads TGTGCCAGCAGCTCAGGACAGGGTGGTAATGAAAAACTGTTTTTT.

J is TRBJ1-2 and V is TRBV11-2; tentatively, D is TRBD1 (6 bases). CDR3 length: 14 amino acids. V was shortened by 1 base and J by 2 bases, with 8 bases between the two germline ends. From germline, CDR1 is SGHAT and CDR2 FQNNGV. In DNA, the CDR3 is TGTGCCAGCAGCTTAGCGACAGGAAACTATGGCTACACCTTC. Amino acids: CASSLATGNYGYTF.

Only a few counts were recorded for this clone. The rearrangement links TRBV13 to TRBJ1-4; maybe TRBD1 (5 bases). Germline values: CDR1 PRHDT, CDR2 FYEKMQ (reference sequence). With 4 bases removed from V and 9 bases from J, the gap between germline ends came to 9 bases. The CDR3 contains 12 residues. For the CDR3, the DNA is TGTGCCAGCAGCTCTTCAGGGCAAAAACTGTTTTTT. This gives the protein CASSSSGQKLFF.

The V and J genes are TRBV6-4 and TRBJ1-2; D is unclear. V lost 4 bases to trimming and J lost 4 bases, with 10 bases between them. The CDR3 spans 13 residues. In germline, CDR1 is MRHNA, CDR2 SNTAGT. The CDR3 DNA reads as TGTGCCAGCAGTGTTAACACCGGCTATGGCTACACCTTC. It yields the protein CASSVNTGYGYTF.